Listed below are T cell receptor beta chains from one sample, sequenced in a study of blood T cell repertoires in COVID-19. The table came from immunoSEQ multiplex PCR; TCRdb's copy has only in-frame clones and leaves some out. The sample has approximately 150,000 clones; roughly 80% are singletons. The source material was peripheral blood. These receptor sequences come from a man in his fifties or sixties with acute or convalescent COVID-19. The CDR3 runs from the conserved cysteine through the conserved F or W. D genes are given only for firm matches. The listing skips clone size in some rows; elsewhere it reads once, few, many or a size class.

>TRBJ2-3|.|.|TRBV29-1
TGCAGCGTCGGAAAGTTGACAGCCACAGATACGCAGTATTTT
CSVGKLTATDTQYF
>TRBJ1-1|TRBD1|.|TRBV7-3
TGTGCCAGCAGCCTGGACAGGACACAGGAAGCTTTCTTT
CASSLDRTQEAFF
>TRBJ1-5|TRBD1|.|TRBV7-2
TGTGCCAGCAGCTTAGACGGGACAGTCAATCAGCCCCAGCATTTT
CASSLDGTVNQPQHF
>TRBJ1-1|.|.|TRBV7-3
TGTGCCAGCTCCCAGGGAGGGAACACTGAAGCTTTCTTT
CASSQGGNTEAFF
>TRBJ1-2|.|.|TRBV12-3/TRBV12-4
TGTGCCAGCAGTTTATCTCATGGCTACACCTTC
CASSLSHGYTF
>TRBJ1-4|.|.|TRBV30
TGTGCCTGGGACAGACCTAATGAAAAACTGTTTTTT
CAWDRPNEKLFF
>TRBJ2-1|.|.|TRBV10-3
TGTGCCATCAGTGAACCGAGGGACTACAATGAGCAGTTCTTC
CAISEPRDYNEQFF
>TRBJ2-2|TRBD2|.|TRBV24-1
TGTGCCACCAGTAGTACTAGCGGGGGGCTGAACACCGGGGAGCTGTTTTTT
CATSSTSGGLNTGELFF
>TRBJ1-5|TRBD1|.|TRBV18
TGTGCCAGCTCACAGGAGGCAGGGGGCGACCAGCCCCAGCATTTT
CASSQEAGGDQPQHF
>TRBJ2-7|.|.|TRBV5-1
TGCGCCAGCAGCTTGTTCCCGGGAGATACCTACGAGCAGTACTTC
CASSLFPGDTYEQYF
>TRBJ1-5|.|.|TRBV7-6
TGTGCCAGCAGCTCCCCGGGTCAGCCCCAGCATTTT
CASSSPGQPQHF
>TRBJ2-6|.|.|TRBV15
TGTGCCACCAGCAGAGATATCGCCAGGGAAGTACCCCTCAGCTCTGGGGCCAACGTCCTGACTTTC
CATSRDIAREVPLSSGANVLTF
>TRBJ2-2|.|.|TRBV4-1
TGCGCCAGCAGCCAAGATATTGCTCTAAGAGCGCGAACCGGGGAGCTGTTTTTT
CASSQDIALRARTGELFF
>TRBJ1-2|TRBD1|few|TRBV11-2
TGTGCCAGCAGCAAGGGTTTAGACAGGGGCGGCTACACCTTC
CASSKGLDRGGYTF
>TRBJ1-4|.|.|TRBV30
TGTGCCTGGAAAATATGGGGCCGGGAAAAACTGTTTTTT
CAWKIWGREKLFF
>TRBJ2-5|TRBD1|.|TRBV27
TGTGCCAGCAGTCGACAGGGTGGCGAGACCCAGTACTTC
CASSRQGGETQYF
>TRBJ2-1|TRBD1|.|TRBV11-2
TGTGCCAGCAGTTCATACAGGGGTAGGCACAATGAGCAGTTCTTC
CASSSYRGRHNEQFF
>TRBJ1-1|.|.|TRBV5-1
TGCGCCAGCAGGGTCGGGAGCCAGAACACTGAAGCTTTCTTT
CASRVGSQNTEAFF
>TRBJ1-4|.|.|TRBV2
TGTGCCAGCAGTGCGAACAGCTTTGCAACTAATGAAAAACTGTTTTTT
CASSANSFATNEKLFF
>TRBJ2-1|.|.|TRBV27
TGTGCCAGCAGTTTGTCAGGTCTACACAATGAGCAGTTCTTC
CASSLSGLHNEQFF
>TRBJ2-6|.|.|TRBV6-4
TGTGCCAGCAGTGAAGGGGTCTCTGGGGCCAACGTCCTGACTTTC
CASSEGVSGANVLTF
>TRBJ1-6|.|.|TRBV2
TGTGCCAGCAGTACCGGTTCACCCCTCCACTTT
CASSTGSPLHF
>TRBJ1-5|.|.|TRBV6-5
TGTGCCAGCACGGGGGAGGGCCATCAGCCCCAGCATTTT
CASTGEGHQPQHF
>TRBJ2-2|.|.|TRBV3-1/TRBV3-2
TGTGCCAGCAGCCATCTACCAGACAGCGCGAACACCGGGGAGCTGTTTTTT
CASSHLPDSANTGELFF
>TRBJ2-1|.|.|TRBV10-2
TGCGCCAGCGGACAACCGGGGGCCTACAATGAGCAGTTCTTC
CASGQPGAYNEQFF
>TRBJ2-7|TRBD2|once|TRBV7-2
TGTGCCAGCAGCGGTAGCGGGGGGTTCTCCTACGAGCAGTACTTC
CASSGSGGFSYEQYF
>TRBJ1-4|TRBD1|.|TRBV30
TGTGCCTGGAGTCCTGGACAGGGCCGTAATGAAAAACTGTTTTTT
CAWSPGQGRNEKLFF
>TRBJ2-5|TRBD2|.|TRBV7-6
TGTGCCAGCAGCCCAAGACTAGCGGAGATAGAGACCCAGTACTTC
CASSPRLAEIETQYF
>TRBJ2-3|.|.|TRBV7-8
TGTGCCAGCAGCTTAGCTACTAGCACAGATACGCAGTATTTT
CASSLATSTDTQYF
>TRBJ1-1|.|.|TRBV15
TGTGCCACCAGCAGGGAGGACCTGATTGGGATCATGAACACTGAAGCTTTCTTT
CATSREDLIGIMNTEAFF
>TRBJ2-3|.|.|TRBV7-8
TGTGCCAGCAGCTTAGGACTCCTCCCAGATACGCAGTATTTT
CASSLGLLPDTQYF
>TRBJ2-1|.|once|TRBV7-8
TGTGCCAGCAGCTTTCAGGTCCACAATGAGCAGTTCTTC
CASSFQVHNEQFF
>TRBJ2-2|.|.|TRBV5-4
TGTGCCAGCAGCTTGGTACGGGGGTCCACCGGGGAGCTGTTTTTT
CASSLVRGSTGELFF
>TRBJ1-5|.|once|TRBV5-1
TGCGCCAGCAGCTTAGGGAGAGATCAGCCCCAGCATTTT
CASSLGRDQPQHF
>TRBJ2-5|.|.|TRBV6-1
TGTGCCAGCAGTGGGGGAATCAGGGGATATCAAGAGACCCAGTACTTC
CASSGGIRGYQETQYF
>TRBJ1-2|.|.|TRBV6-6
TGTGCCAGCAGTTACTCGGAGCAGGGTGGTGGCTACACCTTC
CASSYSEQGGGYTF
>TRBJ2-1|TRBD2|.|TRBV5-1
TGCGCCAGCAGCTTATCGTCTAGCGGCTACAATGAGCAGTTCTTC
CASSLSSSGYNEQFF
>TRBJ1-4|.|.|TRBV7-8
TGTGCCAGCAGCCGGCGGGTGGTTGAAAAACTGTTTTTT
CASSRRVVEKLFF
>TRBJ1-1|.|.|TRBV6-6
TGTGCCAGCAGTTTCCGAATTGAGTACACTGAAGCTTTCTTT
CASSFRIEYTEAFF
>TRBJ1-1|.|.|TRBV5-8
TGTGCCAGCAGCTCGAATATTGACAGGATTGTCACTGAAGCTTTCTTT
CASSSNIDRIVTEAFF
>TRBJ1-5|.|.|TRBV28
TGTGCCAGCAGTTTCCGCCCAGGGGAGTTAGGCAATCAGCCCCAGCATTTT
CASSFRPGELGNQPQHF
>TRBJ1-4|.|.|TRBV27
TGTGCCAGCAGTTGGCGAGGGGGACGTGATGAAAAACTGTTTTTT
CASSWRGGRDEKLFF
>TRBJ2-1|.|.|TRBV19
TGTGCCAGTAGTATAGTAGAGAGCTCCTACAATGAGCAGTTCTTC
CASSIVESSYNEQFF
>TRBJ2-1|.|once|TRBV5-6
TGTGCCAGCACCGAACAGGGACCCTACAATGAGCAGTTCTTC
CASTEQGPYNEQFF
>TRBJ1-1|.|.|TRBV2
TGTGGGGGGGGACAACGGAACACTGAAGCTTTCTTT
CGGGQRNTEAFF
>TRBJ1-4|TRBD1|.|TRBV30
TGTGCCTGGAGTCCCACCCGGACAGGCGGTAATGAAAAACTGTTTTTT
CAWSPTRTGGNEKLFF
>TRBJ1-6|.|.|TRBV23-1
TGCGCCAGCAGTCAATCGCGACGGGGACTTTATAATTCACCCCTCCACTTT
CASSQSRRGLYNSPLHF
>TRBJ1-2|TRBD1|many|TRBV6-5
TGTGCCAGCACTCCCCTCGGGACAGTATTTTATGGCTACACCTTC
CASTPLGTVFYGYTF
>TRBJ1-2|.|.|TRBV18
TGTGCCAGCTCACCACAGGGACTGCTCTATGGCTACACCTTC
CASSPQGLLYGYTF
>TRBJ2-5|.|.|TRBV2
TGTGCCAGCAGTGAAAGGGACACCCAAGAGACCCAGTACTTC
CASSERDTQETQYF
>TRBJ1-1|.|.|TRBV4-2
TGTGCCAGCAGCCAATCGGGGGGGACTGAAGCTTTCTTT
CASSQSGGTEAFF
>TRBJ2-5|.|.|TRBV12-3/TRBV12-4
TGTGCCAGCAGTTTCGCTAACTATGAGACCCAGTACTTC
CASSFANYETQYF
>TRBJ2-3|TRBD2|.|TRBV2
TGTGCCAGCAGTGCCAATCCTTCCGGGACTAGGGATACGCAGTATTTT
CASSANPSGTRDTQYF
>TRBJ1-2|.|.|TRBV12-5
TGTGCTAGTGCAAGTTTCGGGAATGGCTACACCTTC
CASASFGNGYTF
>TRBJ2-5|TRBD1|.|TRBV27
TGTGCCAGCAGTCTATACCCGACAGGGACCCAAGAGACCCAGTACTTC
CASSLYPTGTQETQYF
>TRBJ2-3|TRBD2|once|TRBV12-5
TGTGCTAGTGCCCCCAGCGGGGGGGCGGCTTATACGCAGTATTTT
CASAPSGGAAYTQYF
>TRBJ1-5|TRBD1|.|TRBV18
TGTGCCAGCTCACGGGGACAGAATCAGCCCCAGCATTTT
CASSRGQNQPQHF
>TRBJ2-2|.|.|TRBV11-2
TGTGCCAGCAGCGAGGGAGGAGGGAGCACCGGGGAGCTGTTTTTT
CASSEGGGSTGELFF